These 23 T cell receptor beta chains came from one sample sequenced in a study of blood T cells in healthy people across ages. The authors ran a second PCR of about 6 to 11 cycles using a sample-barcoded 5' primer and a J-beta primer mix. TCRdb reprocessed the 5' RACE reads via MiXCR and lists one record per CDR3 protein. Seen here are 700,000 to 950,000 distinct CDR3 sequences, roughly 43% observed once, and the top ten hold roughly 20%. The sample comprised blood. The receptors were gathered from an older woman in good health.

As concerns this clonotype: A much more abundant neighbour one base away suggests this may be a read error. The V and J genes are TRBV29-1 and TRBJ2-5; 8 bases match TRBD2. The V segment lost 5 bases and the J segment 11 bases; nucleotides outside the gene matches: 16. This CDR3 is built from 14 residues. The germline CDR1 and CDR2 sequences are SQVTM and ANQGSEA. In DNA, the CDR3 is TGCAGCGTTTCCCAGGGACTAGGGGGGAATGAGCAGTACTTC. Its protein product is CSVSQGLGGNEQYF.

This clonotype was found a few times. J is TRBJ2-3 and V is TRBV7-3; D is undetermined. Trimming took 4 bases from V and 7 from J, leaving 18 bases between them. Germline CDR1 SGHTA, CDR2 FQGTGA. The CDR3 has 15 residues. As DNA, the CDR3 is TGTGCCAGCAGCTCCACGTATTCCGATCGAAATACGCAGTATTTT. Translation gives CASSSTYSDRNTQYF.

This clonotype was counted between two and nine times. This chain uses TRBV6-6 with TRBJ1-4; TRBD1 matches 9 bases. The germline gives CDR1 MNHNY, CDR2 SVGAGI (reference sequence). V shed 6 bases, J shed 5 bases, and the junction held 4 bases outside the gene matches. The CDR3 runs to 14 residues. Here the CDR3 DNA reads TGTGCCAGCAGAACGACAGGGGGAAATGAAAAACTGTTTTTT. This sequence encodes CASRTTGGNEKLFF.

Only a few counts were recorded for this clonotype. The chain is built from TRBV20-1 and TRBJ2-1, with 10 bases matching TRBD2. Trimming took 1 base from V and 7 from J; bases not matched to a gene: 4. Germline V lookup: CDR1 DFQATT, CDR2 SNEGSKA (reference sequence). This CDR3 contains 14 residues. The CDR3 nucleotides are TGCAGTGCTAGAGTTGGGACTAGCGAGAATGAGCAGTTCTTC. Protein: CSARVGTSENEQFF.

This clonotype has a count of ten or more. The chain combines TRBV28 with TRBJ2-1, with 7 bases lining up with TRBD1. Germline values: CDR1 MDHEN, CDR2 SYDVKM. The CDR3 runs to 15 residues. After removal of 6 bases from V and 9 bases from J, the junction contained 14 bases not matched to a gene. The CDR3 DNA reads as TGTGCCAGCAGCCCCCCGACAGGGCCTTCGGGTGAGCAGTTCTTC. Translation: CASSPPTGPSGEQFF.

This clonotype was observed a few times. This chain uses TRBV10-3 with TRBJ2-7; TRBD2 might be the D (5 bases). CDR3 size: 13 residues. In germline, CDR1 is ENHRY, CDR2 SYGVKD. V lost 5 bases to trimming and J lost 1 base, with 9 bases between them. For the CDR3, the DNA is TGTGCCATCAGTAGACGGGAATCCTACGAGCAGTACTTC. The encoded protein is CAISRRESYEQYF.

V and J are TRBV4-1 and TRBJ1-2, with TRBD1 matching over 7 bases. V gave up 5 bases and J gave up 8 bases; unmatched junction bases: 14. The V gene's germline CDR1 is MGHRA and CDR2 YSYEKL. The CDR3 sequence is 15 residues long. The CDR3 DNA is TGCGCCAGCAGCTCCTTGGCCAGGGGGTTAGACGGCTACACCTTC. It specifies CASSSLARGLDGYTF.

The genes are TRBV12-3 or TRBV12-4 and TRBJ1-2; D unclear. The CDR3 contains 16 residues. V was trimmed by 1 base and J by 8 bases, leaving 20 bases between them. The CDR3: CASSLDPRVSESGYTF. CDR3 bases: TGTGCCAGCAGTTTAGACCCCCGGGTTTCTGAGAGCGGCTACACCTTC.

This clonotype has more than one count but fewer than ten. A read error may be the cause here, since a much bigger clone is one base away. This rearrangement joins TRBV11-1 to TRBJ2-1; D tentatively fits TRBD1 or TRBD2 (5 bases each). The J call may not be correct, given that the DNA end is closer to TRBJ2-7. There are 13 residues in the CDR3. Per the germline V gene, CDR1 is SGHAT and CDR2 is FQDESV (reference sequence). The CDR3 sequence is CASSAGTYNEQYF. The CDR3 bases are TGTGCCAGCAGCGCCGGGACCTACAATGAGCAGTACTTC.

This clonotype was detected only once. V usage is TRBV10-3 and J usage is TRBJ1-1; D is uncertain. Between the trimmed V and J ends, which lost 0 bases and 0 bases, there was a span of 5 bases. This CDR3 spans 14 amino acids. Per the germline V gene, CDR1 is ENHRY and CDR2 is SYGVKD. The CDR3 loop is CAISESQMNTEAFF. In DNA, the CDR3 is TGTGCCATCAGTGAGTCACAGATGAACACTGAAGCTTTCTTT.

In its sample, this clonotype was seen a few times. The chain joins TRBV14 to TRBJ2-2; TRBD1 matches at 9 bases. Trimming cost V 2 bases and J 3 bases; bases outside gene matches: 7. Per germline, CDR1 SGHDN and CDR2 FVKESK. The CDR3 runs to 17 residues. The CDR3 spells CASSQRKGQGDTGELFF. For the CDR3, the DNA is TGTGCCAGCAGCCAAAGAAAGGGACAGGGCGACACCGGGGAGCTGTTTTTT. The full variable domain, in which reference TRBV14 and TRBJ2-2 provide the parts outside the CDR3, is EAGVTQFPSHSVIEKGQTVTLRCDPISGHDNLYWYRRVMGKEIKFLLHFVKESKQDESGMPNNRFLAERTGGTYSTLKVQPAELEDSGVYFCASSQRKGQGDTGELFFGEGSRLTVL.

This chain uses TRBV7-3 with TRBJ2-4; 14 bases line up with TRBD2. Germline V gene lookup returns CDR1 SGHTA and CDR2 FQGTGA. The CDR3 has 16 amino acids. V shed 4 bases and J 13 bases; nucleotides not matched to a gene: 12. The CDR3 DNA is TGTGCCAGCAGCTCTTCGGGACTAGCGGGGGACAATGAGCAGTACTTC. This encodes CASSSSGLAGDNEQYF. Using reference TRBV7-3 and TRBJ2-4 for the parts outside the CDR3, the full variable domain is GAGVSQTPSNKVTEKGKYVELRCDPISGHTALYWYRQSLGQGPEFLIYFQGTGAADDSGLPNDRFFAVRPEGSVSTLKIQRTERGDSAVYLCASSSSGLAGDNEQYFGAGTRLSVL.

This clonotype was seen ten or more times. The chain joins TRBV3-1 to TRBJ2-7; TRBD2 might be the D (5 bases). The germline CDR1 and CDR2 sequences are LGHDT and YNNKEL (reference sequence). The CDR3 consists of 13 residues. With 3 bases removed from V and 4 bases from J, the gap between germline ends came to 10 bases. The CDR3 loop is CASSQQGSYEQYF. The CDR3 DNA reads as TGTGCCAGCAGCCAGCAAGGGAGTTACGAGCAGTACTTC.

The chain is built from TRBV30 and TRBJ2-6; D not certain. CDR1 and CDR2 (germline): GTSNPN, SVGIG (reference sequence). V gave up 0 bases and J gave up 6 bases, with 12 bases separating them. The CDR3 has 15 amino acids. CDR3 sequence: CAWSVAHGVANVLTF. The CDR3 region has the DNA TGTGCCTGGAGTGTAGCCCACGGTGTGGCCAACGTCCTGACTTTC. Full variable domain (outside the CDR3, taken from reference TRBV30 and TRBJ2-6): SQTIHQWPATLVQPVGSPLSLECTVEGTSNPNLYWYRQAAGRGLQLLFYSVGIGQISSEVPQNLSASRPQDRQFILSSKKLLLSDSGFYLCAWSVAHGVANVLTFGAGSRLTVL.

This chain uses TRBV7-2 with TRBJ2-7, with 9 bases identical to TRBD2. V lost 5 bases, J lost 3 bases, and 20 bases stayed unmatched. The CDR3 extends over 19 amino acids. The germline V gene has CDR1 SGHTA and CDR2 FQGNSA. DNA of the CDR3: TGTGCCAGCAGCCTTAGGACTAGCGTACGATCTGACACTTTCTACGAGCAGTACTTC. Its protein is CASSLRTSVRSDTFYEQYF.

There are a few counts of this clonotype. The CDR3: CASSATSLREQFF. CDR3 coding DNA: TGTGCCAGCAGCGCTACTAGCTTACGGGAGCAGTTCTTC. The chain has TRBV7-9 and TRBJ2-1, with a tentative D call TRBD2 (6 bases). V lost 5 bases and J lost 10, with 15 bases in between. Germline values: CDR1 SEHNR, CDR2 FQNEAQ (reference sequence). The CDR3 covers 13 residues. The full variable domain, its missing parts supplied by reference TRBV7-9 and TRBJ2-1, is DTGVSQNPRHKITKRGQNVTFRCDPISEHNRLYWYRQTLGQGPEFLTYFQNEAQLEKSRLLSDRFSAERPKGSFSTLEIQRTEQGDSAMYLCASSATSLREQFFGPGTRLTVL.

This clonotype has only a few counts. The gene calls are TRBV6-1 and TRBJ2-3, with D tentatively TRBD2 (5 bases). The CDR3 sequence is 14 residues long. Trimming shortened V by 10 bases and J by 0 bases, and 14 bases separated the two germline ends. Germline CDR1 reads MNHNS; CDR2 reads SASEGT. Written as DNA, the CDR3 is TGTGCCATATCTAGCAGATCTAGCACAGATACGCAGTATTTT. It codes for CAISSRSSTDTQYF.

This clonotype was detected ten times or more. The chain employs TRBV12-3 or TRBV12-4 and TRBJ2-1, with D perhaps assigned TRBD1 or TRBD2 (6 bases each). The CDR3 has 16 amino acids. Trimming removed 7 bases at V and 3 bases at J, with 19 bases between. CDR3 region: CASTPVPGAFYNEQFF. CDR3 nucleotide sequence: TGTGCCAGCACCCCGGTTCCGGGGGCCTTCTACAATGAGCAGTTCTTC.

The sample holds many counts of this clonotype. The gene calls are TRBV2 and TRBJ2-1, with D possibly called TRBD1 or TRBD2 (5 bases each). V was shortened by 3 bases and J by 3 bases, with 6 bases between the two germline ends. Germline V gene lookup returns CDR1 SNHLY and CDR2 FYNNEI. The CDR3 sequence is 13 residues long. Here the CDR3 DNA reads TGTGCCAGCAGTGAGGGGGTCTACAATGAGCAGTTCTTC. Protein sequence: CASSEGVYNEQFF.

This clonotype was found once. The genes are TRBV14 and TRBJ2-5; D remains unclear. The assigned J gene may be wrong: the sequence end matches TRBJ2-7 better. From germline, CDR1 is SGHDN and CDR2 FVKESK. The CDR3 runs 14 residues. DNA of the CDR3: TGTGCCAGCAGCCAAGAATTCTGGGGTTACGAGCAGTACTTC. It yields the protein CASSQEFWGYEQYF.

The sample holds a few counts of this clonotype. This sequence joins TRBV12-5 and TRBJ2-5; D is uncertain. The CDR3 consists of 14 residues. Germline lookup yields CDR1 LGHNT and CDR2 FRNRAP. V lost 5 bases and J 7 bases, leaving 17 bases between the germline ends. The CDR3 here is CASGVSAFSGTQYF. CDR3 DNA sequence: TGTGCTAGTGGTGTGAGCGCCTTTAGTGGGACCCAGTACTTC.

This clonotype was detected many times. The chain links TRBV5-1 to TRBJ2-7, with 8 bases that match TRBD2. CDR3 length: 14 amino acids. Per the germline V gene, CDR1 is SGHRS and CDR2 is YFSETQ. V shed 2 bases, J shed 4 bases, and the junction held 5 bases outside the gene matches. For the CDR3, the DNA is TGCGCCAGCAGCTTAGCGGGGGACTCTTACGAGCAGTACTTC. It yields the protein CASSLAGDSYEQYF.

There are many counts of this clonotype. The chain recombines TRBV7-2 with TRBJ2-1, with D possibly matching TRBD2 (6 bases). CDR3 length: 12 amino acids. Between the trimmed V and J ends, which lost 4 bases and 10 bases, there was a span of 11 bases. From germline, CDR1 is SGHTA and CDR2 FQGNSA. The CDR3 nucleotides are TGTGCCAGCAGCTGGGACCGGGGGGAGCAGTTCTTC. Protein sequence: CASSWDRGEQFF.